These 26 T cell receptor beta chains came from one sample sequenced in a study of T cells after yellow fever vaccination. TCRdb itself ran the 5' RACE reads through MiXCR, one entry per CDR3 protein. The sample consists of 200,000 to 300,000 distinct CDR3 sequences, 13% of them appearing once. This sample comprised CD4+ T cells sorted from PBMCs, obtained 45 days after the yellow fever booster vaccination. These receptors were taken from a man aged 25-45 years who received the YFV17D yellow fever vaccine.

A few counts support this clonotype. The chain is built from TRBV18 and TRBJ2-1; the match to TRBD2 covers 7 bases. This CDR3 is 19 amino acids long. With V trimmed by 3 bases and J by 3 bases, 17 bases remained unmatched. Per germline, CDR1 KGHSH and CDR2 LQKENI. The CDR3 spells CASSPPAFSGLADYNEQFF. The CDR3 DNA sequence: TGTGCCAGCTCACCGCCGGCTTTCTCTGGCCTAGCGGACTACAATGAGCAGTTCTTC.

The rearrangement uses TRBV12-3 or TRBV12-4 and TRBJ1-6; D remains unclear. Between the trimmed V and J ends, which lost 5 bases and 5 bases, there was a span of 4 bases. The CDR3 is made up of 12 amino acids. This chain's CDR3 is CASSQDNSPLHF. The CDR3, as DNA: TGTGCCAGCAGTCAAGATAATTCACCCCTCCACTTT.

This clonotype showed up just a few times. V is TRBV7-2 and J is TRBJ2-5; unclear D gene. The CDR3 extends over 11 amino acids. Trimming left V 6 bases short and J 2 bases short, with 4 bases between. From germline, CDR1 is SGHTA and CDR2 FQGNSA. CDR3 sequence: CASRAQETQYF. In DNA form, the CDR3 reads TGTGCCAGCAGAGCACAAGAGACCCAGTACTTC.

This clonotype appeared a few times. The rearrangement uses TRBV29-1 and TRBJ2-5; D perhaps matches TRBD2 (6 bases). Between the trimmed V and J ends, which lost 6 bases and 0 bases, there was a span of 8 bases. Germline lookup yields CDR1 SQVTM and CDR2 ANQGSEA. This CDR3 region has 12 residues. The CDR3 is CSVRENQETQYF. The CDR3 nucleotides are TGCAGCGTACGGGAGAACCAAGAGACCCAGTACTTC.

The chain couples TRBV20-1 to TRBJ2-5, with TRBD2 identical over 7 bases. Germline lookup yields CDR1 DFQATT and CDR2 SNEGSKA (reference sequence). CDR3 length equals 15 residues. After removal of 1 base from V and 3 bases from J, the junction contained 8 bases not matched to a gene. The CDR3 DNA reads TGCAGTGCTAGAGCAGGCGGGAGAGGGGAAGAGACCCAGTACTTC. Translating gives CSARAGGRGEETQYF.

This clonotype was observed many times. V is TRBV6-5 and J is TRBJ1-2; 9 bases map to TRBD1. Germline V gene data show CDR1 as MNHEY and CDR2 as SVGAGI. The CDR3 is 16 amino acids. The junction had 12 bases not matched to a gene; V was cut back by 4 bases and J by 6 bases. CDR3 nucleotides: TGTGCCAGCAGTTCTCGGGGACAGGGCGGGTATAATGGCTACACCTTC. It encodes CASSSRGQGGYNGYTF.

This clonotype was counted a few times. CDR3 sequence: CASSLARGKYGYTF. The CDR3, as DNA: TGTGCCAGCAGCTTAGCGCGGGGAAAGTATGGCTACACCTTC. The chain is built from TRBV7-8 and TRBJ1-2; D not resolved. Germline loops: CDR1 SGHVS, CDR2 FQNEAQ. With 0 bases removed from V and 5 bases from J, the gap between germline ends came to 10 bases. CDR3 length: 14 amino acids.

DNA for the CDR3: TGTGCCAGCCGACAGGGCGACGAGCAGTACTTC. Protein: CASRQGDEQYF. V gene TRBV7-6 combines with J gene TRBJ2-7; 7 bases are shared with TRBD1. CDR1 SGHVS and CDR2 FNYEAQ come from the germline V gene. Trimming removed 8 bases from V and 5 bases from J; junction bases left unmatched: 3. The length of the CDR3 is 11 residues.

Only a few counts were recorded for this clonotype. This rearrangement joins TRBV2 to TRBJ2-7, with D perhaps TRBD1 (6 bases). The CDR3 runs 13 residues. V lost 5 bases, J lost 3 bases, and 11 bases lay in between. Germline CDR1 SNHLY, CDR2 FYNNEI. CDR3 coding DNA: TGTGCCAGCAGTTTTAGGGGGATCTACGAGCAGTACTTC. Amino acids: CASSFRGIYEQYF.

The chain has TRBV5-1 and TRBJ2-1; D unclear. V dropped 2 bases and J dropped 0 bases, with 6 bases sitting between them. The CDR3 loop spans 14 amino acids. The germline V gene encodes CDR1 SGHRS and CDR2 YFSETQ. This CDR3 reads CASSLGRSYNEQFF. The CDR3 coding sequence is TGCGCCAGCAGCTTAGGGCGCTCCTACAATGAGCAGTTCTTC.

The V gene is TRBV5-1, the J gene TRBJ2-1; 11 bases fit TRBD2. The CDR3 extends over 15 amino acids. V shed 5 bases, J shed 4 bases, and the junction held 5 bases outside the gene matches. Germline CDR1 SGHRS, CDR2 YFSETQ. CDR3 region: CASSSTSGTYNEQFF. CDR3 bases: TGCGCCAGCAGTTCGACTAGCGGGACTTACAATGAGCAGTTCTTC. Drawing the rest from reference TRBV5-1 and TRBJ2-1, the complete variable domain is KAGVTQTPRYLIKTRGQQVTLSCSPISGHRSVSWYQQTPGQGLQFLFEYFSETQRNKGNFPGRFSGRQFSNSRSEMNVSTLELGDSALYLCASSSTSGTYNEQFFGPGTRLTVL.

The V call is TRBV6-5, the J call TRBJ2-1, with TRBD2 matching 7 bases. The junction had 7 bases not matched to a gene; V was cut back by 0 bases and J by 8 bases. CDR1 MNHEY and CDR2 SVGAGI come from the germline V gene. This CDR3 contains 15 residues. The chain's CDR3 is CASSYSGGSIDEQFF. In nucleotides, the CDR3 is TGTGCCAGCAGTTACTCGGGCGGGAGTATCGATGAGCAGTTCTTC.

This clonotype has ten or more counts. DNA for the CDR3: TGCGCCAGCAGCTTGGCTAGCGGGTATTACAATGAGCAGTTCTTC. It translates to CASSLASGYYNEQFF. The chain carries TRBV5-1 and TRBJ2-1, with 8 bases lining up with TRBD2. The CDR3 spans 15 residues. Germline-derived CDR1 and CDR2 are SGHRS and YFSETQ. Losses at the gene ends were 0 bases for V and 4 bases for J; bases not matched to a gene: 3.

CDR3: CASQVDGAIIQPQHF. The CDR3 DNA is TGTGCCAGCCAGGTTGATGGGGCGATAATTCAGCCCCAGCATTTT. The chain links TRBV12-3 or TRBV12-4 to TRBJ1-5; TRBD1 is a possible D gene (5 bases). The CDR3 spans 15 residues. The ends were cut back, 8 bases at V and 6 bases at J, with 20 bases in the middle.

This clonotype was counted at least ten times. The gene calls are TRBV7-9 and TRBJ2-7; 9 bases align to TRBD2. The CDR3 loop spans 14 amino acids. CDR1 SEHNR and CDR2 FQNEAQ come from the germline V gene (reference sequence). Trimming removed 4 bases from V and 6 bases from J; junction bases left unmatched: 7. CDR3 residues: CASSSGLAGSEQYF. The DNA for the CDR3 is TGTGCCAGCAGCTCGGGGCTAGCGGGATCCGAGCAGTACTTC.

The rearrangement joins TRBV7-2 to TRBJ2-1; TRBD2 aligns across 10 bases. The J segment lost 4 bases and the V segment lost 3 bases, leaving 3 bases of the junction unmatched. The CDR3 has 15 amino acids. Germline V lookup: CDR1 SGHTA, CDR2 FQGNSA. CDR3: CASSLGLATYNEQFF. The CDR3 region has the DNA TGTGCCAGCAGCTTGGGACTAGCGACTTACAATGAGCAGTTCTTC.

V gene TRBV10-3 combines with J gene TRBJ2-6; 7 bases are shared with TRBD1. Unmatched junction bases numbered 6, after V lost 2 bases and J lost 2 bases. CDR3 length equals 17 residues. Germline V CDR1 and CDR2: ENHRY, SYGVKD. CDR3 in DNA: TGTGCCATCAGTGAGGCCCTCGACAGGGCTGGGGCCAACGTCCTGACTTTC. Its translation: CAISEALDRAGANVLTF.

The gene calls are TRBV6-2 or TRBV6-3 and TRBJ2-3, with 8 bases identical to TRBD2. The germline V gene has CDR1 MNHEY and CDR2 SVGEGT. The CDR3 extends over 15 amino acids. Trimming cost V 2 bases and J 4 bases; bases outside gene matches: 5. CDR3 sequence: CASSYRSGSADTQYF. The CDR3 nucleotides read TGTGCCAGCAGTTACAGGAGCGGGAGTGCAGATACGCAGTATTTT.

This chain uses TRBV25-1 with TRBJ2-7; D is ambiguous. From germline, CDR1 is MGHDK and CDR2 SYGVNS. This CDR3 spans 11 amino acids. Trimming took 8 bases from V and 3 from J, leaving 8 bases between them. The chain's CDR3 is CASSFVYEQYF. CDR3 DNA sequence: TGTGCCAGCTCTTTCGTCTACGAGCAGTACTTC.

This clonotype came up a few times. The chain employs TRBV4-3 and TRBJ2-7; D is possibly TRBD2 (6 bases). The germline V gene has CDR1 LGHNA and CDR2 YSLEER. This CDR3 comprises 14 residues. Trimming shortened V by 1 base and J by 6 bases, and 13 bases separated the two germline ends. The CDR3 DNA reads TGCGCCAGCAGCCAAGTGATTGGCGGGACCGAGCAGTACTTC. This encodes CASSQVIGGTEQYF.

This clonotype occurred many times. The CDR3 DNA sequence: TGTGCCAGCAGCCAAGGGATGGGGATTCAAGAGACCCAGTACTTC. Its protein product is CASSQGMGIQETQYF. The chain joins TRBV4-2 to TRBJ2-5; D gene uncertain. CDR3 size: 15 residues. CDR1 LGHNA and CDR2 YNFKEQ come from the germline V gene. Trimming took 1 base from V and 2 from J, leaving 11 bases between them.

This clonotype was observed many times. The V gene is TRBV12-3 or TRBV12-4, the J gene TRBJ2-7; 12 bases are shared with TRBD1. The CDR3 has 14 residues. With 5 bases clipped from V and 7 bases from J, the junction kept 6 bases outside the gene matches. CDR3 in amino acids: CASSPGTGGREQYF. Written as DNA, the CDR3 is TGTGCCAGCAGTCCCGGGACAGGGGGCCGGGAGCAGTACTTC.

This clonotype was picked up many times. The CDR3 region is CASSLYGEQFF. CDR3 DNA sequence: TGTGCCAGCAGTTTATACGGTGAGCAGTTCTTC. V is TRBV12-3 or TRBV12-4 and J is TRBJ2-1; no firm D call. This CDR3 is 11 amino acids long. V was shortened by 2 bases and J by 9 bases, with 5 bases between the two germline ends.

This clonotype was found a few times. This chain joins TRBV20-1 and TRBJ2-5, with TRBD1 identical over 9 bases. The germline V gene encodes CDR1 DFQATT and CDR2 SNEGSKA (reference sequence). With 5 bases clipped from V and 2 bases from J, the junction kept 9 bases outside the gene matches. CDR3 size: 15 residues. CDR3 loop: CSAHRDRVDQETQYF. The CDR3 nucleotides are TGCAGTGCTCATCGGGACAGGGTGGATCAAGAGACCCAGTACTTC.

Many counts were recorded for this clonotype. The V call is TRBV20-1, the J call TRBJ2-5; 13 nucleotides agree with TRBD2. The V segment lost 6 bases and the J segment 4 bases; nucleotides outside the gene matches: 5. The CDR3 length is 14 residues. CDR1 is DFQATT and CDR2 is SNEGSKA in the germline V gene (reference sequence). CDR3 DNA: TGCAGTGCCAGGACTAGCGGGAGCTTAGAGACCCAGTACTTC. Protein sequence: CSARTSGSLETQYF.

V is TRBV10-1 and J is TRBJ2-2; D uncertain. Trimming removed 6 bases from V and 1 base from J, with 12 bases in between. Germline V gene sequence: CDR1 WNHNN, CDR2 SYGVQD (reference sequence). This CDR3 spans 15 amino acids. The CDR3 is CASRPTTLNTGELFF. CDR3 DNA: TGCGCCAGCAGACCTACGACCCTGAACACCGGGGAGCTGTTTTTT.